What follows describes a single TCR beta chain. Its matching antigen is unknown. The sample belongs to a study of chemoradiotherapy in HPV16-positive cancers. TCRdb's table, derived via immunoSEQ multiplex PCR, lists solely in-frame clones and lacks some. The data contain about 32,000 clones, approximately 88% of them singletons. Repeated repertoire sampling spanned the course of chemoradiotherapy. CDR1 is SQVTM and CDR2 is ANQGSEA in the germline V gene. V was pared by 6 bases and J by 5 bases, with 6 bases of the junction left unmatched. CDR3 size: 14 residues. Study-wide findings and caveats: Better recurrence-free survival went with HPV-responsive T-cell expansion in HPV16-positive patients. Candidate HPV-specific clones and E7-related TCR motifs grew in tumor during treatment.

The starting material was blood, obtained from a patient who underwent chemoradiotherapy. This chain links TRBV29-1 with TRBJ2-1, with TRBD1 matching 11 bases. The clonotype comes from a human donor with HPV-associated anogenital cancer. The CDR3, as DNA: TGCAGCGTAAGGGACAGGGGGTTTGACAATGAGCAGTTCTTC. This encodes CSVRDRGFDNEQFF.